Reported below is one T cell receptor beta chain. The sample comes from a study of blood T cell repertoires in COVID-19. Study details: The origin of the acute and convalescent COVID-19 samples was the United States, Italy and Spain. Nucleic acid was either cDNA or gDNA, and it came from T cells, B-cell-depleted T cells, or PBMCs.

The CDR3 sequence is 18 residues long. The germline V gene has CDR1 MDHEN and CDR2 SYDVKM. With 6 bases clipped from V and 2 bases from J, the junction kept 13 bases outside the gene matches. Authors' analysis steps: Counts of nucleated cells, estimated from reference gene primer amplification, were obtained. Assay used: immunoSEQ multiplex PCR; TCRdb lists only in-frame clones, some missing. V and J calls and clone size are as listed in that table; D and trimming were resolved from the DNA. The table includes 95,000 to 100,000 clones, just under 85% detected once. The sample taken for sequencing was peripheral blood. This TCR derives from a man in his sixties or seventies with acute or convalescent COVID-19. The chain employs TRBV28 and TRBJ2-3, with 11 bases lining up with TRBD2. DNA of the CDR3: TGTGCCAGCAGGAGAATCGGGACTAGCGGAGGGCTCACAGATACGCAGTATTTT. Protein: CASRRIGTSGGLTDTQYF.